This record looks at one T cell receptor beta chain sequence and its context. TCRdb analysed the reads with MiXCR anew, one entry per CDR3 protein. The sample consists of over 90,000 distinct CDR3 sequences, around a third of them appearing once. These data come from a study of type 1 regulatory T cells. Study-level information: T-allo10 is a Tr1-enriched, alloantigen-specific CD4 T cell product made in vitro.

Trimming stripped 5 bases from V and 6 bases from J, with 23 bases between. The CDR3 loop spans 16 amino acids. Germline V CDR1 and CDR2: MDHEN, SYDVKM. Sequenced input: CD4+ T cells, either the whole sample or a sorted fraction (not recorded which). V is TRBV28 and J is TRBJ2-7; tentative D call: TRBD1 (6 bases). The receptor's source is a human donor in good health. CDR3 residues: CASSPVSGDPLPEQYF. The CDR3 nucleotides are TGTGCCAGCAGTCCCGTCTCAGGGGACCCTCTCCCCGAGCAGTACTTC.